Included here is one T cell receptor (beta chain) sequence, with context. These data come from a study of T cells expressing NK-cell markers. The CDR3 runs 15 residues. From germline, CDR1 is SEHNR and CDR2 FQNEAQ (reference sequence). A 5'RACE template switching approach incorporating UMIs was used to make TCR beta cDNA. For each CDR3 protein, TCRdb gives one entry from its re-call of the 5' RACE reads, without DNA. The specimen's table records some 460,000 distinct CDR3 sequences. The specimen sequenced was blood T cells: a sorted CD56 or NKG2C T cell subset, CD4+ or CD8+ T cells, or bulk PBMC T cells (not recorded which). The TCR originated in a woman between 50 and 59 years old in good health. J is TRBJ1-3 and V is TRBV7-9; there is no DNA to check the TCRdb D call of TRBD1. The CDR3 protein is CASSTRQGTGNTIYF.